This TCR beta chain was documented in a study of blood T cell repertoires in COVID-19. Background on the study: Spain, Italy and the United States supplied samples that represented acute and convalescent COVID-19.

Trimming stripped 0 bases from V and 0 bases from J, with 9 bases between. The CDR3 totals 15 residues. CDR1 and CDR2 from the germline V gene are SGHRS and YFSETQ. Original handling: For nucleated cells, counts were estimated from reference gene primer amplification. Method: immunoSEQ multiplex PCR; TCRdb's copy keeps in-frame clones and lacks some. Clone size and the V and J calls come from that table; the DNA yielded D and trimming. The top ten hold approximately 4% of the sample, which has approximately 220,000 clones, 80% to 90% seen once. Study members were between about 18 and 89 years old and lived in roughly 24 US regions. It was within 2 weeks before study entry that exposed participants met a COVID-19 case.

The chain employs TRBV5-1 and TRBJ1-1; possibly TRBD1 for D (5 bases). Source material: PBMCs or T cells enriched from blood (not recorded which). The TCR comes from a woman aged 30 to 39 who had been exposed to COVID-19. This CDR3 is CASSLVSGLNTEAFF. The CDR3 coding sequence is TGCGCCAGCAGCTTGGTTTCAGGGCTGAACACTGAAGCTTTCTTT.